One and the same sample provided the 8 T cell receptor beta chains below, sequenced in a study of post-analysis software for immune sequencing data. Points from the study as a whole: Roughly 5 TRBV segments (TRBV5-6, TRBV5-1 and TRBV20-1 among them) occurred more frequently in patients than in controls.

Their cognate antigens are unknown. Built from TCR beta cDNA, the libraries had unique molecular identifiers in them. TCRdb analysed the PCR reads with MiXCR anew, one entry per CDR3 protein. The data contain some 500,000 distinct CDR3 sequences, around 40% of them singletons. Sample: blood. The receptors were gathered from a girl under 18 with multiple sclerosis.

This clonotype was observed a handful of times. Its ends do not fully match the called genes, so a read error is possible. V is TRBV27 and J is TRBJ2-3, with 8 positions matching TRBD2. The CDR3 has 15 amino acids. Looked up from germline, CDR1 is MNHEY and CDR2 is SMNVEV (reference sequence). CDR3 nucleotide sequence: TGTGCCAGCAGTTGGACGGGAGGGCTCACAGCTACGCAGTATTTT. It is translated as CASSWTGGLTATQYF.

This clonotype was detected a few times. The rearrangement links TRBV6-1 to TRBJ2-7; TRBD2 agrees at 8 bases. CDR1 MNHNS and CDR2 SASEGT come from the germline V gene. This CDR3 is built from 14 residues. The J segment lost 5 bases and the V segment lost 7 bases, leaving 10 bases of the junction unmatched. CDR3 sequence reads: CASTPLAGRDEQYF. For the CDR3, the DNA is TGTGCCAGCACTCCGCTAGCGGGCCGGGACGAGCAGTACTTC.

This clonotype turned up a few times. This chain joins TRBV3-1 and TRBJ1-2; TRBD1 aligns across 7 bases. Germline lookup yields CDR1 LGHDT and CDR2 YNNKEL (reference sequence). V shed 1 base and J 0 bases; nucleotides not matched to a gene: 8. CDR3 length equals 17 residues. The CDR3: CASSQARGQRANYGYTF. CDR3 nucleotides: TGTGCCAGCAGCCAAGCCAGGGGACAGCGAGCTAACTATGGCTACACCTTC.

The V call is TRBV4-1, the J call TRBJ2-5; perhaps D is TRBD1 or TRBD2 (5 bases each). Germline CDR1 is MGHRA and CDR2 is YSYEKL. This CDR3 has 14 residues. V was clipped by 1 base and J by 0 bases, with 6 bases between them. CDR3 region: CASSQGGYQETQYF. In nucleotides, the CDR3 is TGCGCCAGCAGCCAAGGGGGGTACCAAGAGACCCAGTACTTC.

The V call is TRBV6-6, the J call TRBJ2-3, with 7 bases matching TRBD2. Germline values: CDR1 MNHNY, CDR2 SVGAGI (reference sequence). V shed 6 bases and J 1 base; nucleotides not matched to a gene: 7. This CDR3 has 15 residues. As DNA, the CDR3 is TGTGCCAGCAGACGGCGGGGGAGAGGCACAGATACGCAGTATTTT. The encoded protein is CASRRRGRGTDTQYF.

This clonotype occurred once. Compared with germline, one end of the junction differs, possibly owing to a read error. This chain joins TRBV7-7 and TRBJ2-1, with 12 bases aligning to TRBD2. The CDR3 has 15 residues. From germline, CDR1 is SSHAT and CDR2 FNYEAQ (reference sequence). The CDR3 reads CASSSGLAGTYEQFF. The CDR3 DNA follows: TGTGCTAGCAGCTCCGGACTAGCGGGAACATATGAGCAGTTCTTC. Based on the CDR3 plus reference TRBV7-7 and TRBJ2-1, the full variable domain is GAGVSQSPRYKVTKRGQDVTLRCDPISSHATLYWYQQALGQGPEFLTYFNYEAQPDKSGLPSDRFSAERPEGSISTLTIQRTEQRDSAMYRCASSSGLAGTYEQFFGPGTRLTVL.

CDR3 amino acids: CASSDQDWYNEQFF. CDR3 DNA sequence: TGTGCCAGCAGCGACCAGGACTGGTACAATGAGCAGTTCTTC. The gene calls are TRBV2 and TRBJ2-1, with a weak D call TRBD2 (5 bases). V was pared by 6 bases and J by 4 bases, with 13 bases between. Germline values: CDR1 SNHLY, CDR2 FYNNEI. The length of the CDR3 is 14 residues. Full variable domain (rest looked up from reference TRBV2 and TRBJ2-1): EPEVTQTPSHQVTQMGQEVILRCVPISNHLYFYWYRQILGQKVEFLVSFYNNEISEKSEIFDDQFSVERPDGSNFTLKIRSTKLEDSAMYFCASSDQDWYNEQFFGPGTRLTVL.

In this sample, this clonotype turned up a few times. The V and J genes are TRBV28 and TRBJ2-7, with D hard to call. V lost 3 bases and J lost 3, with 12 bases in between. There are 14 residues in the CDR3. Germline V CDR1 and CDR2: MDHEN, SYDVKM. The CDR3 is CASSLANLGYEQYF. In DNA form, the CDR3 reads TGTGCCAGCAGTTTGGCTAATCTCGGCTACGAGCAGTACTTC.